These 5 T cell receptor beta chains share one sample of origin, sequenced in a study of T cells in Graves' hyperthyroidism and ophthalmopathy. What was amplified from RNA transcripts were TCR beta CDR3 regions. RT-PCR in the first round (using the HTBI primer set) targeted the TCR CDR3. TCRdb passed the multiplex PCR reads through MiXCR, listing each CDR3 protein once. The data contain roughly 93,000 distinct CDR3 sequences, over 50% of them seen just once; the ten biggest clones take up about 25%. Specimen: blood. The receptor set was obtained from a woman between 40 and 55 years old with Graves' hyperthyroidism.

Ten or more counts support this clonotype. At one of its ends the junction is not consistent with the germline gene, which may arise from a read error. V is TRBV5-1 and J is TRBJ1-2; D ambiguous. Germline V gives CDR1 SGHRS, CDR2 YFSETQ. The CDR3 extends over 14 amino acids. The CDR3 loop reads CASSLPEVYYGYTF. The CDR3 DNA reads as TGTGCCAGCAGCCTTCCGGAAGTCTACTATGGCTACACCTTC.

The table lists this clonotype with many counts. The rearrangement joins TRBV13 to TRBJ1-6; no clear D gene. V was trimmed by 0 bases and J by 13 bases, leaving 13 bases between them. This CDR3 is built from 14 residues. Germline CDR1 reads PRHDT; CDR2 reads FYEKMQ (reference sequence). The CDR3 region is CASSLGPGNQPLHF. The DNA for the CDR3 is TGTGCCAGCAGCTTAGGCCCTGGCAATCAGCCCCTCCACTTT.

As to this clonotype: Its ends do not fully match the called genes, so a read error is possible. V gene TRBV29-1 combines with J gene TRBJ2-6; D is perhaps TRBD1 or TRBD2 (6 bases each). Germline V gene lookup returns CDR1 SQVTM and CDR2 ANQGSEA. The length of the CDR3 is 12 residues. CDR3: CSVGGRGNTEAF. CDR3 in DNA: TGCAGCGTTGGGGGGCGGGGAAACACTGAAGCTTTC. The full variable domain, completed using reference TRBV29-1 and TRBJ2-6, is SAVISQKPSRDICQRGTSLTIQCQVDSQVTMMFWYRQQPGQSLTLIATANQGSEATYESGFVIDKFPISRPNLTFSTLTVSNMSPEDSSIYLCSVGGRGNTEAFGAGSRLTVL.

For this clonotype: The CDR3 ends on some other residue instead of the conserved phenylalanine or tryptophan, so this is likely a read error. The DNA is left out, because the CDR3 cannot be placed on it with certainty; the CDR3 is given as TCRdb lists it. The rearrangement joins TRBV7-9 to TRBJ1-4; the table calls TRBD1, which could not be checked here. From germline, CDR1 is SEHNR and CDR2 FQNEAQ (reference sequence). A total of 11 residues make up the CDR3, ends included. CDR3 region: CASSPDRVIFY.

This chain links TRBV20-1 with TRBJ1-2; no firm D call. There are 12 residues in the CDR3. Germline CDR1 and CDR2: DFQATT and SNEGSKA (reference sequence). The V end lost 3 bases, the J end lost 2 bases, and 7 bases lay between the germline ends. The CDR3, as DNA: TGCAGTGCTAGTGTAGAAAACTATGGCTACACCTTC. The encoded protein is CSASVENYGYTF.